A selection of T cell receptor beta chains follows, all from one sample in a study of T cell responses to AZD1222 COVID-19 vaccine. Here immunoSEQ multiplex PCR was the method, and the copy in TCRdb shows in-frame clones only, minus some. This table has about 110,000 clones, about 93% appearing once. The sequencing here drew on peripheral blood, taken on day 0 of AZD1222 vaccination. The receptors were sampled from an adult in good health. The CDR3 runs from the conserved cysteine through the conserved F or W. A D gene is named only where the DNA matches it firmly. Clone size is shown for a subset of rows, as once, few, many or a class of expanded clone.

d_call: .; j_call: TRBJ1-1; clone_size: .; v_call: TRBV6-5; cdr3_nt: TGTGCCAGCAGTCTAGGGGGGGACACTGAAGCTTTCTTT; cdr3_aa: CASSLGGDTEAFF
d_call: TRBD1; j_call: TRBJ1-3; clone_size: .; v_call: TRBV6-4; cdr3_nt: TGTGCCAGCAGTGAAGGTCAGGACAGGGATGGAAACACCATATATTTT; cdr3_aa: CASSEGQDRDGNTIYF
d_call: .; j_call: TRBJ2-2; clone_size: .; v_call: TRBV5-4; cdr3_nt: TGTGCCAGCAGCTCGACGGTCGGCGGGGAGCTGTTTTTT; cdr3_aa: CASSSTVGGELFF
d_call: .; j_call: TRBJ1-1; clone_size: .; v_call: TRBV15; cdr3_nt: TGTGCCACCAGCAGAGAGACAGGTGAAGCTTTCTTT; cdr3_aa: CATSRETGEAFF
d_call: .; j_call: TRBJ1-2; clone_size: .; v_call: TRBV7-9; cdr3_nt: TGTGCCAGCAGCTCCGGGGCAAGAGAGAGTGGCTACACCTTC; cdr3_aa: CASSSGARESGYTF
d_call: .; j_call: TRBJ1-2; clone_size: .; v_call: TRBV5-1; cdr3_nt: TGCGCCAGCAGCCCGGATTTCAACTATGGCTACACCTTC; cdr3_aa: CASSPDFNYGYTF
d_call: .; j_call: TRBJ1-3; clone_size: .; v_call: TRBV5-5; cdr3_nt: TGTGCCAGCGCTACCCTGAGTTCAAGCTCTGGAAACACCATATATTTT; cdr3_aa: CASATLSSSSGNTIYF
d_call: .; j_call: TRBJ1-5; clone_size: .; v_call: TRBV6-2/TRBV6-3; cdr3_nt: TGTGCCAGCAGTTACCGGAAGGGGGTGGTTCAGCCCCAGCATTTT; cdr3_aa: CASSYRKGVVQPQHF
d_call: .; j_call: TRBJ1-3; clone_size: .; v_call: TRBV11-3; cdr3_nt: TGTGCCAGCAGCTTACGGAACTCTGGAAACACCATATATTTT; cdr3_aa: CASSLRNSGNTIYF
d_call: .; j_call: TRBJ2-2; clone_size: .; v_call: TRBV30; cdr3_nt: TGTGCCTGGTACGATGAGGCTGCCGGGGAGCTGTTTTTT; cdr3_aa: CAWYDEAAGELFF
d_call: .; j_call: TRBJ1-3; clone_size: .; v_call: TRBV24-1; cdr3_nt: TGTGCCACCAGTGATTTGCGCACCTCTGGAAACACCATATATTTT; cdr3_aa: CATSDLRTSGNTIYF
d_call: .; j_call: TRBJ1-2; clone_size: .; v_call: TRBV5-1; cdr3_nt: TGCGCCAGCAGCTCCGGGGCGGGAGGCTACACCTTC; cdr3_aa: CASSSGAGGYTF
d_call: TRBD1; j_call: TRBJ1-5; clone_size: .; v_call: TRBV19; cdr3_nt: TGTGCCAGTAGTTGGGACAGGGATCAGCCCCAGCATTTT; cdr3_aa: CASSWDRDQPQHF
d_call: .; j_call: TRBJ1-6; clone_size: .; v_call: TRBV7-9; cdr3_nt: TGTGCCAGCAGCTTAGCTAGGGCATATTCACCCCTCCACTTT; cdr3_aa: CASSLARAYSPLHF
d_call: TRBD1; j_call: TRBJ1-5; clone_size: .; v_call: TRBV19; cdr3_nt: TGTGCCAGTACAAAACAGGGGGCAGGTCAGCCCCAGCATTTT; cdr3_aa: CASTKQGAGQPQHF
d_call: .; j_call: TRBJ2-6; clone_size: .; v_call: TRBV5-5; cdr3_nt: TGTGCCAGCAGCTTGGTTTCTGGGTTTTACCTGGCTTTC; cdr3_aa: CASSLVSGFYLAF
d_call: .; j_call: TRBJ1-2; clone_size: .; v_call: TRBV30; cdr3_nt: TGTGCCTGGAGTATAGGACTTAGGGGCTACACCTTC; cdr3_aa: CAWSIGLRGYTF
d_call: .; j_call: TRBJ1-3; clone_size: once; v_call: TRBV3-1/TRBV3-2; cdr3_nt: TGTGCCAGCAGCCTGACCCGGGGTGGAAACACCATATATTTT; cdr3_aa: CASSLTRGGNTIYF
d_call: .; j_call: TRBJ1-3; clone_size: .; v_call: TRBV6-4; cdr3_nt: TGTGCCAGCAGTGTGGACGCTAGCTCTGGAAACACCATATATTTT; cdr3_aa: CASSVDASSGNTIYF
d_call: TRBD2; j_call: TRBJ2-1; clone_size: .; v_call: TRBV25-1; cdr3_nt: TGTGCCAGCAGTACCGGGACTAGCGGGAGAATATACAATGAGCAGTTCTTC; cdr3_aa: CASSTGTSGRIYNEQFF
d_call: .; j_call: TRBJ1-6; clone_size: .; v_call: TRBV3-1/TRBV3-2; cdr3_nt: TGTGCCAGCAGCCCCGGCAGGGTGCGATCACCCCTCCACTTT; cdr3_aa: CASSPGRVRSPLHF
d_call: .; j_call: TRBJ1-6; clone_size: .; v_call: TRBV4-3; cdr3_nt: TGCGCCAGCAGCCAAGCTGGCCTCTCAAGGGATTCACCCCTCCACTTT; cdr3_aa: CASSQAGLSRDSPLHF
d_call: .; j_call: TRBJ1-2; clone_size: .; v_call: TRBV29-1; cdr3_nt: TGCAGCGTTGTCGAACAAGGTGGTGGCTACACCTTC; cdr3_aa: CSVVEQGGGYTF
d_call: .; j_call: TRBJ1-1; clone_size: .; v_call: TRBV5-1; cdr3_nt: TGCGCCAGCAGCTTGGCGTCGGAAACTGAAGCTTTCTTT; cdr3_aa: CASSLASETEAFF
d_call: .; j_call: TRBJ1-2; clone_size: once; v_call: TRBV28; cdr3_nt: TGTGCCAGCAGCCCGGGAGTTTATGGCTACACCTTC; cdr3_aa: CASSPGVYGYTF
d_call: .; j_call: TRBJ1-2; clone_size: .; v_call: TRBV25-1; cdr3_nt: TGTGCCAGCAGTCCCCAAAGGGCTTACTATGGCTACACCTTC; cdr3_aa: CASSPQRAYYGYTF
d_call: .; j_call: TRBJ1-1; clone_size: .; v_call: TRBV4-2; cdr3_nt: TGTGCCAGCAGCCAAGGGTCCCTGATGAACACTGAAGCTTTCTTT; cdr3_aa: CASSQGSLMNTEAFF
d_call: .; j_call: TRBJ1-2; clone_size: .; v_call: TRBV21-1; cdr3_nt: TGTGCCAGCAGCAAAGTGGGGACTAGGAACAGGGGTCTTGAGGACTATGGCTACACCTTC; cdr3_aa: CASSKVGTRNRGLEDYGYTF
d_call: .; j_call: TRBJ1-2; clone_size: .; v_call: TRBV4-3; cdr3_nt: TGCGCCAGCAGCCAACCCGACCGGAGGGGCGGCTACACCTTC; cdr3_aa: CASSQPDRRGGYTF
d_call: .; j_call: TRBJ2-1; clone_size: .; v_call: TRBV6-5; cdr3_nt: TGTGCCAGCAGGGCCGGGCCCCAGGCCTACAATGAGCAGTTCTTC; cdr3_aa: CASRAGPQAYNEQFF
d_call: TRBD1; j_call: TRBJ1-2; clone_size: .; v_call: TRBV12-5; cdr3_nt: TGTGCTAGTGGTTCGGGGACAGGGTACGTCTCTGGCTACACCTTC; cdr3_aa: CASGSGTGYVSGYTF
d_call: .; j_call: TRBJ2-2; clone_size: .; v_call: TRBV5-6; cdr3_nt: TGTGCCAGCAGCACGACAGCCCCATTAGCTACGACCGGGGAGCTGTTTTTT; cdr3_aa: CASSTTAPLATTGELFF
d_call: TRBD1; j_call: TRBJ1-2; clone_size: .; v_call: TRBV28; cdr3_nt: TGTGCCAGCAGTCCTCAGGGGGTCTATGGCTACACCTTC; cdr3_aa: CASSPQGVYGYTF
d_call: TRBD1; j_call: TRBJ1-2; clone_size: once; v_call: TRBV9; cdr3_nt: TGTGCCAGCAGCGCCCTCGGGACAGCTAACTATGGCTACACCTTC; cdr3_aa: CASSALGTANYGYTF
d_call: .; j_call: TRBJ1-1; clone_size: .; v_call: TRBV3-1/TRBV3-2; cdr3_nt: TGTGCCAGCAGCCATCTCGGACTGAACACTGAAGCTTTCTTT; cdr3_aa: CASSHLGLNTEAFF
d_call: TRBD2; j_call: TRBJ2-3; clone_size: once; v_call: TRBV6-4; cdr3_nt: TGTGCCAGCAGCGGAAGCGGGGGGGAGCCAGATACGCAGTATTTT; cdr3_aa: CASSGSGGEPDTQYF
d_call: .; j_call: TRBJ2-5; clone_size: once; v_call: TRBV2; cdr3_nt: TGTGCCATTGGCCAAGAGACCCAGTACTTC; cdr3_aa: CAIGQETQYF
d_call: .; j_call: TRBJ1-1; clone_size: .; v_call: TRBV3-1/TRBV3-2; cdr3_nt: TGTGCCAGCAGCCAAGATCCCCTGGCTGAAGCTTTCTTT; cdr3_aa: CASSQDPLAEAFF
d_call: .; j_call: TRBJ2-6; clone_size: .; v_call: TRBV7-2; cdr3_nt: TGTGCCAGCAGCTTAGCGATACGGGAAGGGGCCAACGTCCTGACTTTC; cdr3_aa: CASSLAIREGANVLTF
d_call: .; j_call: TRBJ1-2; clone_size: .; v_call: TRBV7-9; cdr3_nt: TGTGCCAGCACTAACCTTTTAAAAGGGGAGGGCTACACCTTC; cdr3_aa: CASTNLLKGEGYTF
d_call: .; j_call: TRBJ2-1; clone_size: .; v_call: TRBV19; cdr3_nt: TGTGCCAGTAGTATGGGGAAAAACAATGAGCAGTTCTTC; cdr3_aa: CASSMGKNNEQFF
d_call: .; j_call: TRBJ1-6; clone_size: .; v_call: TRBV28; cdr3_nt: TGTGCCAGCAGTACCCTTGGGAGCTCCTATAATTCACCCCTCCACTTT; cdr3_aa: CASSTLGSSYNSPLHF
d_call: .; j_call: TRBJ1-1; clone_size: .; v_call: TRBV3-1/TRBV3-2; cdr3_nt: TGTGCCAGCAGCGGACGTTTGAACACTGAAGCTTTCTTT; cdr3_aa: CASSGRLNTEAFF
d_call: TRBD1; j_call: TRBJ1-1; clone_size: .; v_call: TRBV5-1; cdr3_nt: TGCGCCAGCAGCTTGGCCCGGGACAGGACTGAAGCTTTCTTT; cdr3_aa: CASSLARDRTEAFF
d_call: .; j_call: TRBJ2-7; clone_size: .; v_call: TRBV27; cdr3_nt: TGTGCCAGCAGGATCCTTAGTCAGCCTAACTACGAGCAGTACTTC; cdr3_aa: CASRILSQPNYEQYF
d_call: TRBD1; j_call: TRBJ2-7; clone_size: .; v_call: TRBV29-1; cdr3_nt: TGCAGCGTAGGGACAGGGGGCGCATTATACGAGCAGTACTTC; cdr3_aa: CSVGTGGALYEQYF
d_call: .; j_call: TRBJ1-1; clone_size: .; v_call: TRBV4-1; cdr3_nt: TGCGCCAGCAGCCCGAAGGAACAGAGCCCCACTGAAGCTTTCTTT; cdr3_aa: CASSPKEQSPTEAFF
d_call: .; j_call: TRBJ2-3; clone_size: .; v_call: TRBV20-1; cdr3_nt: TGCAGTGCTAGTCTAACCGGGACGGAAAGCACAGATACGCAGTATTTT; cdr3_aa: CSASLTGTESTDTQYF
d_call: TRBD1; j_call: TRBJ2-1; clone_size: .; v_call: TRBV15; cdr3_nt: TGTGCCACCAGCAGAGATTTCCCCGGGACAGGGGACAATGAGCCCTTCTTC; cdr3_aa: CATSRDFPGTGDNEPFF
d_call: .; j_call: TRBJ2-7; clone_size: .; v_call: TRBV19; cdr3_nt: TGTGCCAGTAGTAGTCGTTCGGGTTCCTACGAGCAGTACTTC; cdr3_aa: CASSSRSGSYEQYF
d_call: .; j_call: TRBJ2-1; clone_size: .; v_call: TRBV5-4; cdr3_nt: TGTGCCAGCAGCGGGGGTCGGTCGGGCAATGAGCAGTTCTTC; cdr3_aa: CASSGGRSGNEQFF
d_call: .; j_call: TRBJ1-6; clone_size: .; v_call: TRBV2; cdr3_nt: TGTGCCAGCAGTCCTCGAGGGTATTCACCCCTCCACTTT; cdr3_aa: CASSPRGYSPLHF
d_call: .; j_call: TRBJ1-1; clone_size: .; v_call: TRBV14; cdr3_nt: TGTGCCAGCAGCCCAGTAGGTGGCGCTTTCTTT; cdr3_aa: CASSPVGGAFF